Below are 24 T cell receptor beta chains sequenced from a single sample in a study of blood T cells in healthy people across ages. With a J-beta primer mix and a sample-barcoded 5' primer, a second PCR ran roughly 6 to 11 cycles. TCRdb reprocessed the 5' RACE reads via MiXCR and lists one record per CDR3 protein. The repertoire holds about 400,000 distinct CDR3 sequences, about half seen once, with around 53% in the top ten. Source material: blood. The receptors originated from a man between 60 and 75 years old in good health.

The CDR3 protein is CASSQGQGHIYEQYF. The CDR3, as DNA: TGCGCCAGCAGCCAAGGGCAGGGTCACATTTACGAGCAGTACTTC. The rearrangement joins TRBV4-1 to TRBJ2-7; D is possibly TRBD1 (5 bases). The CDR3 has 15 amino acids. V lost 1 base and J lost 4, with 14 bases in between. The germline V gene encodes CDR1 MGHRA and CDR2 YSYEKL.

The chain is built from TRBV5-1 and TRBJ2-3; maybe TRBD2 (6 bases). The germline CDR1 and CDR2 sequences are SGHRS and YFSETQ. The ends were cut back, 0 bases at V and 0 bases at J, with 14 bases in the middle. The CDR3 is made up of 17 amino acids. CDR3 DNA sequence: TGCGCCAGCAGCTTGGCCCCCCGCGGGGTTAGCACAGATACGCAGTATTTT. Translated: CASSLAPRGVSTDTQYF.

The chain recombines TRBV6-2 or TRBV6-3 with TRBJ1-2; a weak D match, TRBD1 (5 bases). This CDR3 contains 14 residues. With 6 bases removed from V and 8 bases from J, the gap between germline ends came to 19 bases. Germline loops: CDR1 MNHEY, CDR2 SVGEGT. DNA for the CDR3: TGTGCCAGCAGACGCGACCAGGGTGGTGAGGGCTACACCTTC. Translated, it gives CASRRDQGGEGYTF.

This clonotype was picked up many times. The chain carries TRBV20-1 and TRBJ1-2; D may be TRBD1 (6 bases). The CDR3 contains 11 residues. Germline CDR1 is DFQATT and CDR2 is SNEGSKA (reference sequence). V dropped 6 bases and J dropped 3 bases, with 8 bases sitting between them. The CDR3 DNA sequence: TGCAGTGCGAGGACAGACTATGGCTACACCTTC. It is translated as CSARTDYGYTF.

The chain joins TRBV5-1 to TRBJ1-1; D may be TRBD1 (6 bases). V shed 0 bases and J shed 7 bases, with 16 bases lying between them. The CDR3 spans 15 residues. Germline V lookup: CDR1 SGHRS, CDR2 YFSETQ. The CDR3 region has the DNA TGCGCCAGCAGCTTGGGCCAGGGGCTCAAGGGTGAAGCTTTCTTT. Its translation: CASSLGQGLKGEAFF.

The chain employs TRBV28 and TRBJ2-3; D unclear. CDR3 length equals 17 residues. Germline CDR1 is MDHEN and CDR2 is SYDVKM. The V and J ends lost 3 bases and 6 bases respectively, with 22 bases between them. The DNA for the CDR3 is TGTGCCAGCAGTTTCCCCTCTCGGATAAGAGCCAGGGATACGCAGTATTTT. Protein sequence: CASSFPSRIRARDTQYF.

The V gene is TRBV28, the J gene TRBJ2-7; possibly TRBD2 for D (6 bases). Germline V gene data show CDR1 as MDHEN and CDR2 as SYDVKM. V was shortened by 8 bases and J by 10 bases, with 24 bases between the two germline ends. The CDR3 runs to 14 residues. CDR3 protein: CASQPAGLYRPQYF. CDR3 DNA sequence: TGTGCCAGCCAACCGGCGGGACTCTACAGGCCCCAGTACTTC.

The rearrangement uses TRBV20-1 and TRBJ2-3, with 8 bases aligning to TRBD1. CDR3 length: 13 residues. V was clipped by 4 bases and J by 5 bases; unmatched bases: 5. The germline gives CDR1 DFQATT, CDR2 SNEGSKA (reference sequence). The CDR3 sequence: CSATQGAGDTQYF. DNA of the CDR3: TGCAGTGCTACCCAGGGGGCAGGAGATACGCAGTATTTT.

The chain is built from TRBV20-1 and TRBJ1-2; TRBD1 agrees at 8 bases. The V gene's germline CDR1 is DFQATT and CDR2 SNEGSKA (reference sequence). V shed 2 bases, J shed 0 bases, and the junction held 5 bases outside the gene matches. The CDR3 is 15 residues long. The CDR3 region has the DNA TGCAGTGCTAGAACAACGGACAGGGCTAACTATGGCTACACCTTC. Protein sequence: CSARTTDRANYGYTF.

Ten or more counts support this clonotype. This rearrangement joins TRBV6-5 to TRBJ2-6; unclear D gene. Deletions cut 11 bases from V and 4 bases from J, with 15 bases between. The CDR3 is made up of 14 amino acids. CDR1 is MNHEY and CDR2 is SVGAGI in the germline V gene. Written as DNA, the CDR3 is TGTGCCTCCGGTCTCTGGTCCGGGGCCAACGTCCTGACTTTC. It is translated as CASGLWSGANVLTF.

This sequence joins TRBV7-2 and TRBJ1-2; TRBD1 aligns across 12 bases. Germline values: CDR1 SGHTA, CDR2 FQGNSA. This CDR3 region has 15 residues. Losses at the gene ends were 5 bases for V and 6 bases for J; bases not matched to a gene: 7. CDR3 in DNA: TGTGCCAGCAGCCCTGGGACAGGGGGCCGAGATGGCTACACCTTC. This translates into CASSPGTGGRDGYTF.

This clonotype has a count of ten or more. The genes are TRBV3-1 and TRBJ2-7; D uncertain. Trimming stripped 5 bases from V and 3 bases from J, with 8 bases between. The CDR3 extends over 12 amino acids. Germline assignment: CDR1 LGHDT and CDR2 YNNKEL (reference sequence). In DNA, the CDR3 is TGTGCCAGCAGCTGGAACCGCTACGAGCAGTACTTC. Translating it yields CASSWNRYEQYF.

This clonotype was found a few times. The V and J genes are TRBV7-2 and TRBJ2-4; 9 nucleotides agree with TRBD1. The ends lost 5 bases at V and 15 bases at J; junction bases unmatched: 17. The CDR3 loop spans 15 amino acids. Germline CDR1 SGHTA, CDR2 FQGNSA. CDR3 region: CASSPSGTGKSFWYF. The DNA for the CDR3 is TGTGCCAGCAGCCCCTCCGGGACAGGGAAGAGTTTTTGGTACTTC.

The V and J genes are TRBV11-1 and TRBJ1-4; TRBD1 aligns across 7 bases. With 5 bases clipped from V and 6 bases from J, the junction kept 6 bases outside the gene matches. CDR3 length: 14 amino acids. Germline V CDR1 and CDR2: SGHAT, FQDESV (reference sequence). As DNA, the CDR3 is TGTGCCAGCAGCGTCGACAGGGCTCATGAAAAACTGTTTTTT. This codes for CASSVDRAHEKLFF.

This chain links TRBV18 with TRBJ2-3, with D tentatively TRBD2 (6 bases). Trimming cost V 3 bases and J 1 base, with 17 bases left between them. This CDR3 spans 17 amino acids. Per germline, CDR1 KGHSH and CDR2 LQKENI. In DNA form, the CDR3 reads TGTGCCAGCTCACCGGCCGTCGGCAGGGAGGGCACAGATACGCAGTATTTT. It yields the protein CASSPAVGREGTDTQYF.

This clonotype was counted ten times or more. The V call is TRBV7-6, the J call TRBJ2-6; D remains ambiguous. The germline V and J ends were trimmed by 1 base and 0 bases, with 19 bases remaining between them. CDR1 is SGHVS, CDR2 FNYEAQ, per germline. This CDR3 is built from 20 residues. The CDR3 is CASSLGPRVNRGSGANVLTF. The CDR3 nucleotides are TGTGCCAGCAGCTTAGGCCCGCGTGTAAACCGTGGCTCTGGGGCCAACGTCCTGACTTTC.

This clonotype has only a few counts. The chain links TRBV27 to TRBJ2-7, with no clear D. V lost 5 bases and J 3 bases, leaving 23 bases between the germline ends. The CDR3 is 17 residues long. CDR1 is MNHEY, CDR2 SMNVEV, per germline (reference sequence). CDR3 coding DNA: TGTGCCAGCAGTCCCCAGCATTTCGTGGCGCGCAGCTACGAGCAGTACTTC. Protein product: CASSPQHFVARSYEQYF.

This clonotype was detected a few times. The chain combines TRBV3-1 with TRBJ2-3; D possibly corresponds to TRBD2 (5 bases). CDR3 length: 13 residues. V was cut by 1 base and J by 10 bases, with 12 bases left in between. Germline CDR1 and CDR2: LGHDT and YNNKEL (reference sequence). CDR3 nucleotides: TGTGCCAGCAGCCAAGTTAGCGAGTCACCGCAGTATTTT. Its translation is CASSQVSESPQYF.

As to this clonotype: At one end, the junction sequence differs from germline, possibly due to a read error. DNA for the CDR3: TGTGCCAGCAGTGAAGCAGTACTGAACACTGTAGCTTTCTTT. This encodes CASSEAVLNTVAFF. The chain joins TRBV2 to TRBJ1-1; D remains unclear. The germline gives CDR1 SNHLY, CDR2 FYNNEI. This CDR3 region has 14 residues.

J is TRBJ2-7 and V is TRBV4-1; D might be TRBD1 (5 bases). Germline CDR1 MGHRA, CDR2 YSYEKL. The CDR3 contains 13 residues. Trimming shortened V by 0 bases and J by 4 bases, and 7 bases separated the two germline ends. The CDR3 protein is CASSQETGYEQYF. The CDR3 DNA sequence: TGCGCCAGCAGCCAAGAAACAGGTTACGAGCAGTACTTC.

The chain recombines TRBV5-1 with TRBJ2-4; 9 bases map to TRBD1. The DNA end lines up better with TRBJ2-7; the J call may be wrong. The CDR3 contains 15 residues. Germline-derived CDR1 and CDR2 are SGHRS and YFSETQ. This chain's CDR3 is CASSVGQGGGYEQYF. CDR3 DNA: TGCGCCAGCAGCGTGGGACAGGGTGGAGGCTACGAGCAGTACTTC.

The chain links TRBV12-5 to TRBJ2-3; 8 bases agree with TRBD1. The CDR3 sequence is 15 residues long. CDR1 and CDR2 from the germline V gene are LGHNT and FRNRAP. Germline trimming cut 6 bases from V and 2 bases from J; bases unmatched to any gene: 7. CDR3 nucleotides: TGTGCTAGTGGGCTCAGGGGGCTCGCCACAGATACGCAGTATTTT. As protein: CASGLRGLATDTQYF.

The chain combines TRBV29-1 with TRBJ2-2; D might be TRBD2 (5 bases). V was shortened by 6 bases and J by 0 bases, with 11 bases between the two germline ends. Germline V gene data show CDR1 as SQVTM and CDR2 as ANQGSEA. The CDR3 runs to 14 residues. The CDR3 DNA is TGCAGCGTGGGTGAGGGCTCGAACACCGGGGAGCTGTTTTTT. Protein product: CSVGEGSNTGELFF.

The chain uses TRBV3-1 and TRBJ1-2, with a possible D match to TRBD1 (5 bases). Per the germline V gene, CDR1 is LGHDT and CDR2 is YNNKEL (reference sequence). V was shortened by 0 bases and J by 0 bases, with 11 bases between the two germline ends. The CDR3 is made up of 16 amino acids. CDR3 region: CASSQDGGGTNYGYTF. DNA of the CDR3: TGTGCCAGCAGCCAAGATGGGGGAGGAACTAACTATGGCTACACCTTC.